These 21 T cell receptor beta chains originate from one sample sequenced in a study of vaccination effects on CD4 cells after COVID-19. CD4+ T cells specific for antigen were expanded with viral peptide pools by the ViraFEST assay before sequencing. Investigators separated out CD4+ T cells once around nine days of culture had passed. Testing of the vaccine recipients showed negative nucleocapsid antibodies and no prior SARS-CoV-2 infection. Clones were sequenced by immunoSEQ multiplex PCR, and TCRdb holds only the in-frame ones, with some missing. Among over 25,000 clones, approximately 70% were seen once, and the ten largest hold approximately 23%. Antigens of these TCRs are unknown. This sample comprised CD4+ T cells from PBMCs cultured with HCoV-NL63 spike peptides, obtained before COVID-19 vaccination. Receptor source: a human donor who received a COVID-19 vaccine.

The chain has TRBV6-6 and TRBJ1-4, with D possibly matching TRBD1 (6 bases). Germline CDR1 MNHNY, CDR2 SVGAGI (reference sequence). CDR3 length: 14 residues. Trimming shortened V by 8 bases and J by 7 bases, and 17 bases separated the two germline ends. In nucleotides, the CDR3 is TGTGCCAGCGATTCAGGGGCCGGACCTGAAAAACTGTTTTTT. Its translation: CASDSGAGPEKLFF.

The chain is built from TRBV19 and TRBJ1-5; D not resolved. In germline, CDR1 is LNHDA, CDR2 SQIVND (reference sequence). Trimming pared 0 bases from V and 6 bases from J, leaving 6 bases between. There are 13 residues in the CDR3. The CDR3 nucleotides read TGTGCCAGTAGTATAGAGACCCTTCAGCCCCAGCATTTT. It translates to CASSIETLQPQHF.

This clone was counted once. This chain links TRBV5-1 with TRBJ1-2; no clear D gene. V lost 7 bases and J lost 4, with 14 bases in between. Germline V gene data show CDR1 as SGHRS and CDR2 as YFSETQ. This CDR3 has 13 residues. The CDR3 reads CASRESFSYGYTF. Written as DNA, the CDR3 is TGCGCCAGCCGAGAGAGCTTTAGCTATGGCTACACCTTC.

The chain recombines TRBV5-1 with TRBJ2-3; D not resolved. Per the germline V gene, CDR1 is SGHRS and CDR2 is YFSETQ. V gave up 4 bases and J gave up 1 base, with 10 bases separating them. This CDR3 region has 14 residues. Here the CDR3 reads CASSAGTRTDTQYF. The CDR3 nucleotides read TGCGCCAGCAGCGCAGGAACGCGCACAGATACGCAGTATTTT.

This clone was counted a single time. The chain links TRBV5-1 to TRBJ2-1; 7 bases align to TRBD1. Germline CDR1 and CDR2: SGHRS and YFSETQ. The CDR3 runs to 15 residues. V trimming: 4 bases; J trimming: 4 bases; junction bases outside the gene matches: 8. The CDR3 is CASSDGQVGYNEQFF. CDR3 DNA: TGCGCCAGCAGCGATGGACAGGTGGGATACAATGAGCAGTTCTTC.

This chain joins TRBV28 and TRBJ1-2; 7 nucleotides line up with TRBD1. Trimming took 11 bases from V and 4 from J; bases not matched to a gene: 13. This CDR3 is built from 14 residues. Germline V gene data show CDR1 as MDHEN and CDR2 as SYDVKM. The CDR3 nucleotides are TGTGCCTCCACCTCCGGGACAGCGACCTATGGCTACACCTTC. It yields the protein CASTSGTATYGYTF.

V usage is TRBV6-5 and J usage is TRBJ2-7; 10 bases map to TRBD2. The CDR3 loop spans 12 amino acids. Losses at the gene ends were 4 bases for V and 11 bases for J; bases not matched to a gene: 5. Looked up from germline, CDR1 is MNHEY and CDR2 is SVGAGI. CDR3 DNA sequence: TGTGCCAGCAGTTTAGCGGGAGGTGGGGAGTACTTC. It translates to CASSLAGGGEYF.

The rearrangement links TRBV15 to TRBJ2-7; perhaps D is TRBD1 or TRBD2 (7 bases each). The length of the CDR3 is 14 residues. Germline CDR1 reads LNHNV; CDR2 reads YYDKDF (reference sequence). Trimming took 3 bases from V and 1 from J, leaving 10 bases between them. CDR3 DNA sequence: TGTGCCACCAGCAGCAGGGGGGGATCCTACGAGCAGTACTTC. Protein product: CATSSRGGSYEQYF.

This clone has just one count. The chain joins TRBV18 to TRBJ2-7; D possibly uses TRBD1 or TRBD2 (6 bases each). CDR1 and CDR2 from the germline V gene are KGHSH and LQKENI. V lost 1 base and J lost 5, with 12 bases in between. This CDR3 is built from 14 residues. CDR3 region: CASSPLLGGHEQYF. The CDR3 nucleotides read TGTGCCAGCTCACCACTGCTGGGGGGCCACGAGCAGTACTTC.

V is TRBV5-1 and J is TRBJ1-2; possible D gene TRBD1, 5 bases. Trimming shortened V by 3 bases and J by 4 bases, and 13 bases separated the two germline ends. The CDR3 is made up of 14 amino acids. Germline V gene sequence: CDR1 SGHRS, CDR2 YFSETQ. DNA of the CDR3: TGCGCCAGCAGCTCAGGAGGACAAACCTATGGCTACACCTTC. Translated, it gives CASSSGGQTYGYTF.

The chain employs TRBV5-1 and TRBJ2-3, with 8 bases identical to TRBD1. Germline values: CDR1 SGHRS, CDR2 YFSETQ. Trimming at V came to 4 bases and at J to 0 bases, leaving 7 bases not matched to a gene. The CDR3 length is 16 residues. The DNA of the CDR3 is TGCGCCAGCAGCATACGGACAGGGACCAGCACAGATACGCAGTATTTT. Protein: CASSIRTGTSTDTQYF.

This sequence joins TRBV2 and TRBJ1-5; D is undetermined. CDR1 SNHLY and CDR2 FYNNEI come from the germline V gene. The CDR3 totals 12 residues. The V end lost 7 bases, the J end lost 0 bases, and 4 bases lay between the germline ends. The chain's CDR3 is CASTDSNQPQHF. The CDR3 bases are TGTGCCAGCACAGATAGCAATCAGCCCCAGCATTTT.

This clone was observed once. The V gene is TRBV5-1, the J gene TRBJ1-1; D gene unclear. V was cut by 0 bases and J by 0 bases, with 9 bases left in between. The CDR3 has 15 residues. From germline, CDR1 is SGHRS and CDR2 YFSETQ. The CDR3 here is CASSLGGTMNTEAFF. As DNA, the CDR3 is TGCGCCAGCAGCTTGGGCGGAACCATGAACACTGAAGCTTTCTTT.

The CDR3 spells CASSLSGGAGTGELFF. The CDR3 DNA reads as TGTGCCAGCAGCTTAAGCGGGGGGGCCGGCACCGGGGAGCTGTTTTTT. The chain recombines TRBV7-3 with TRBJ2-2; 9 bases fit TRBD2. The CDR3 covers 16 residues. CDR1 is SGHTA, CDR2 FQGTGA, per germline. The V and J ends lost 1 base and 4 bases, in that order; junction bases with no gene match: 4.

This sequence joins TRBV6-5 and TRBJ2-5, with unresolved D. Trimming stripped 4 bases from V and 5 bases from J, with 5 bases between. The CDR3 covers 11 residues. From germline, CDR1 is MNHEY and CDR2 SVGAGI. The CDR3 is CASSSPETQYF. The CDR3 coding sequence is TGTGCCAGCAGTTCCCCCGAGACCCAGTACTTC.

The gene calls are TRBV5-1 and TRBJ1-2; 10 positions match TRBD1. CDR3 length: 14 residues. Losses at the gene ends were 0 bases for V and 4 bases for J; bases not matched to a gene: 0. Germline loops: CDR1 SGHRS, CDR2 YFSETQ. The CDR3: CASSLGTGGYGYTF. For the CDR3, the DNA is TGCGCCAGCAGCTTGGGGACAGGGGGCTATGGCTACACCTTC.

The CDR3 coding sequence is TGTGCCAGCAGTCCATCTCCCGGTTCCAAAGGGGAGCAGTACTTC. This codes for CASSPSPGSKGEQYF. The chain links TRBV6-5 to TRBJ2-7; D not resolved. This CDR3 contains 15 residues. V was clipped by 5 bases and J by 7 bases, with 21 bases between them. The germline gives CDR1 MNHEY, CDR2 SVGAGI.

The genes are TRBV6-5 and TRBJ2-3; D unresolved. The V gene lost 11 bases and the J gene lost 1 base, with 10 bases spanning the gap. Germline V gene data show CDR1 as MNHEY and CDR2 as SVGAGI. CDR3 length equals 12 residues. The CDR3: CASRGGTDTQYF. CDR3 DNA: TGTGCCTCACGAGGCGGCACAGATACGCAGTATTTT.

The chain has TRBV2 and TRBJ2-3; 10 positions match TRBD2. The germline CDR1 and CDR2 sequences are SNHLY and FYNNEI. The CDR3 extends over 17 amino acids. V trimming: 3 bases; J trimming: 6 bases; junction bases outside the gene matches: 12. The CDR3, as DNA: TGTGCCAGCAGTGACCACTCGCCCAGCGGGAGGGGCGATACGCAGTATTTT. It encodes CASSDHSPSGRGDTQYF.

This clone was detected a few times. This sequence joins TRBV28 and TRBJ1-5; no clear D. Germline V CDR1 and CDR2: MDHEN, SYDVKM. This CDR3 spans 12 amino acids. The V gene lost 8 bases and the J gene lost 3 bases, with 8 bases spanning the gap. The CDR3 DNA follows: TGTGCCAGCGGAGGGTACAATCAGCCCCAGCATTTT. Translation: CASGGYNQPQHF. The variable domain in full, with the rest retrieved from reference TRBV28 and TRBJ1-5, is DVKVTQSSRYLVKRTGEKVFLECVQDMDHENMFWYRQDPGLGLRLIYFSYDVKMKEKGDIPEGYSVSREKKERFSLILESASTNQTSMYLCASGGYNQPQHFGDGTRLSIL.

The V and J genes are TRBV3-1 (or the pseudogene TRBV3-2) and TRBJ1-5; D uncertain. The ends were cut back, 4 bases at V and 3 bases at J, with 13 bases in the middle. CDR1 and CDR2 (germline): LGHDT, YNNKEL (reference sequence). This CDR3 is 15 amino acids long. The DNA of the CDR3 is TGTGCCAGCAGCCTCAGGTCGGGGTACAATCAGCCCCAGCATTTT. Translation: CASSLRSGYNQPQHF.